The 10 T cell receptor beta chains below come from one sample, sequenced in a study of blood T cell repertoires in COVID-19. The table came from immunoSEQ multiplex PCR; TCRdb's copy has only in-frame clones and leaves some out. The sample shows about 80,000 clones, 88% of them seen only once. Sequenced input: peripheral blood. Source of these receptors: a woman aged 80 or older with acute or convalescent COVID-19.

Regarding this clone: At one of its ends the junction is not consistent with the germline gene, which may arise from a read error. The DNA for the CDR3 is TGTGCCAGCAGCTTAGAATATGGACAGGGAAGCACCATATATTTT. It encodes CASSLEYGQGSTIYF. This sequence joins TRBV11-2 and TRBJ1-3; TRBD1 agrees at 8 bases. The CDR3 covers 15 residues. Germline lookup yields CDR1 SGHAT and CDR2 FQNNGV.

The chain couples TRBV7-8 to TRBJ2-3; TRBD1 aligns across 9 bases. V shed 3 bases, J shed 3 bases, and the junction held 4 bases outside the gene matches. CDR1 and CDR2 from the germline V gene are SGHVS and FQNEAQ. This CDR3 contains 15 residues. The CDR3: CASSFGGQGTDTQYF. Written as DNA, the CDR3 is TGTGCCAGCAGCTTCGGGGGACAGGGTACAGATACGCAGTATTTT.

This chain connects TRBV30 to TRBJ2-7, with a tentative D call TRBD1 (6 bases). CDR3 length: 12 residues. V lost 7 bases and J 4 bases, leaving 14 bases between the germline ends. The germline gives CDR1 GTSNPN, CDR2 SVGIG (reference sequence). As DNA, the CDR3 is TGTGCCTCCAGGGGTATAGGGTACGAGCAGTACTTC. Translation gives CASRGIGYEQYF.

This clone came up once. V and J are TRBV6-5 and TRBJ2-5; TRBD2 matches at 10 bases. This CDR3 is 15 amino acids long. The V gene end was trimmed by 7 bases and the J gene end by 1 base; junction bases not matched to a gene: 6. Germline V CDR1 and CDR2: MNHEY, SVGAGI. DNA for the CDR3: TGTGCCAGCAATAGCGGGGGGCATATCCAAGAGACCCAGTACTTC. Amino acids: CASNSGGHIQETQYF.

This clone was detected once. V gene TRBV7-2 combines with J gene TRBJ2-7; 7 bases match TRBD1. The CDR3 is 13 amino acids. Germline V gene sequence: CDR1 SGHTA, CDR2 FQGNSA. The V segment lost 5 bases and the J segment 4 bases; nucleotides outside the gene matches: 5. This CDR3 is CASSRDRLYEQYF. The DNA for the CDR3 is TGTGCCAGCAGCCGGGACAGACTTTACGAGCAGTACTTC. Drawing the rest from reference TRBV7-2 and TRBJ2-7, the complete variable domain is GAGVSQSPSNKVTEKGKDVELRCDPISGHTALYWYRQSLGQGLEFLIYFQGNSAPDKSGLPSDRFSAERTGGSVSTLTIQRTQQEDSAVYLCASSRDRLYEQYFGPGTRLTVT.

The chain couples TRBV3-1 (or the pseudogene TRBV3-2) to TRBJ1-1; possibly TRBD1 for D (6 bases). CDR1 and CDR2 (germline): LGHDT, YNNKEL (reference sequence). This CDR3 is built from 12 residues. V shed 0 bases and J shed 7 bases, with 6 bases lying between them. The CDR3: CASSQETGEAFF. CDR3 bases: TGTGCCAGCAGCCAAGAGACAGGTGAAGCTTTCTTT.

The chain employs TRBV7-2 and TRBJ2-3; 7 nucleotides align to TRBD2. The V gene's germline CDR1 is SGHTA and CDR2 FQGNSA. V shed 1 base, J shed 6 bases, and the junction held 10 bases outside the gene matches. CDR3 size: 16 residues. The CDR3 DNA reads as TGTGCCAGCAGCTTAGTCCCGGGACTATCGGTCGATACGCAGTATTTT. Its translation is CASSLVPGLSVDTQYF. The full variable domain, completed using reference TRBV7-2 and TRBJ2-3, is GAGVSQSPSNKVTEKGKDVELRCDPISGHTALYWYRQSLGQGLEFLIYFQGNSAPDKSGLPSDRFSAERTGGSVSTLTIQRTQQEDSAVYLCASSLVPGLSVDTQYFGPGTRLTVL.

The J gene is TRBJ2-1, the V gene TRBV25-1; TRBD2 matches 10 bases. V trimming: 5 bases; J trimming: 2 bases; junction bases outside the gene matches: 3. The CDR3 totals 15 residues. In germline, CDR1 is MGHDK, CDR2 SYGVNS. The CDR3 protein is CASSSSGGAYNEQFF. CDR3 bases: TGTGCCAGCAGTTCGAGCGGGGGGGCCTACAATGAGCAGTTCTTC.

V usage is TRBV19 and J usage is TRBJ1-1, with D tentatively TRBD1 (6 bases). The CDR3 is 12 residues long. The germline V gene has CDR1 LNHDA and CDR2 SQIVND (reference sequence). Trimming stripped 2 bases from V and 8 bases from J, with 9 bases between. The CDR3 DNA reads TGTGCCAGTAGTATAACAGGGTCCGAAGCTTTCTTT. It specifies CASSITGSEAFF.

V gene TRBV18 combines with J gene TRBJ2-2; 10 positions agree with TRBD1. This CDR3 is 17 amino acids long. The V segment lost 3 bases and the J segment 7 bases; nucleotides outside the gene matches: 11. CDR1 and CDR2 (germline): KGHSH, LQKENI. The CDR3 sequence: CASSPVGTGDEGGELFF. CDR3 nucleotides: TGTGCCAGCTCACCGGTAGGGACAGGGGACGAAGGCGGGGAGCTGTTTTTT.